The 31 T cell receptor beta chains presented below share a single source sample, sequenced in a study of PD-1 blockade in classical Hodgkin lymphoma. Each patient relapsed following autologous stem cell transplantation, and prior brentuximab vedotin exposure differed. Assay used: immunoSEQ multiplex PCR; TCRdb lists only in-frame clones, some missing. The data show around 20,000 clones, with around 65% seen just once and more than 5% held by the top ten. Sequencing used peripheral blood mononuclear cells (PBMCs), obtained at baseline. All receptors come from a human donor with classical Hodgkin lymphoma.

DNA for the CDR3: TGTGCCAGCAGCCCCCGGAACTCTGGGGCCAACGTCCTGACTTTC. Its translation: CASSPRNSGANVLTF. The chain recombines TRBV7-8 with TRBJ2-6; D is unclear. From germline, CDR1 is SGHVS and CDR2 FQNEAQ. The V end lost 5 bases, the J end lost 0 bases, and 8 bases lay between the germline ends. The length of the CDR3 is 15 residues.

A few counts support this clone. The V gene is TRBV15, the J gene TRBJ1-3; D is ambiguous. The germline CDR1 and CDR2 sequences are LNHNV and YYDKDF (reference sequence). Trimming took 5 bases from V and 4 from J, leaving 9 bases between them. The CDR3 has 13 amino acids. The CDR3 bases are TGTGCCACCAGCGGAAGCACAGGAAACACCATATATTTT. It is translated as CATSGSTGNTIYF.

J is TRBJ1-1 and V is TRBV10-3, with 11 bases that match TRBD1. After removal of 6 bases from V and 5 bases from J, the junction contained 2 bases not matched to a gene. The germline CDR1 and CDR2 sequences are ENHRY and SYGVKD. This CDR3 comprises 13 residues. The CDR3 reads CAISGTGGTEAFF. Here the CDR3 DNA reads TGTGCCATCAGCGGGACAGGGGGAACTGAAGCTTTCTTT.

This clone was seen a handful of times. The CDR3 spells CAITSRSNTGELFF. For the CDR3, the DNA is TGTGCCATCACTTCGCGGTCGAACACCGGGGAGCTGTTTTTT. This chain joins TRBV10-3 and TRBJ2-2; D remains unclear. The germline gives CDR1 ENHRY, CDR2 SYGVKD. There are 14 residues in the CDR3. V lost 7 bases to trimming and J lost 0 bases, with 9 bases between them.

This clone was found a few times. V gene TRBV4-1 combines with J gene TRBJ2-7; 9 nucleotides line up with TRBD2. Germline values: CDR1 MGHRA, CDR2 YSYEKL. The CDR3 is 15 amino acids. The ends lost 1 base at V and 4 bases at J; junction bases unmatched: 5. This CDR3 is CASSQVSSGGYEQYF. Written as DNA, the CDR3 is TGCGCCAGCAGCCAAGTGTCCAGCGGGGGGTACGAGCAGTACTTC.

The sample holds one count of this clone. A read error may account for a junction end that differs from germline. The sample contains more than one DNA sequence encoding this CDR3. The chain recombines TRBV7-9 with TRBJ2-3, with D unclear. The CDR3 has 14 amino acids. The germline CDR1 and CDR2 sequences are SEHNR and FQNEAQ (reference sequence). The CDR3 region is CASSFGGGADTQYF. In nucleotides, the CDR3 is TGTGCCAGCAGCTTTGGCGGCGGCGCAGATACACAGTATTTT. The full variable domain, with the rest looked up from reference TRBV7-9 and TRBJ2-3, is DTGVSQNPRHKITKRGQNVTFRCDPISEHNRLYWYRQTLGQGPEFLTYFQNEAQLEKSRLLSDRFSAERPKGSFSTLEIQRTEQGDSAMYLCASSFGGGADTQYFGPGTRLTVL.

The chain recombines TRBV19 with TRBJ2-3; 8 bases agree with TRBD2. The CDR3 has 15 amino acids. Germline V lookup: CDR1 LNHDA, CDR2 SQIVND (reference sequence). Trimming removed 5 bases from V and 4 bases from J; junction bases left unmatched: 8. The CDR3 reads CASSPSGLDSDTQYF. The CDR3 DNA reads as TGTGCCAGTAGTCCCTCGGGACTAGACTCAGATACGCAGTATTTT.

The chain joins TRBV10-1 to TRBJ2-4, with D tentatively TRBD1 (6 bases). This CDR3 has 20 amino acids. The V end was cut by 10 bases, the J end by 0 bases, with 31 bases between. Germline V lookup: CDR1 WNHNN, CDR2 SYGVQD (reference sequence). CDR3 in DNA: TGCGCCACCAATATGACGGACGGGACAAGCAGAGGGTTAGCCAAAAACATTCAGTACTTC. Its translation: CATNMTDGTSRGLAKNIQYF.

The chain uses TRBV28 and TRBJ1-6; possible D gene TRBD1, 6 bases. Trimming cost V 5 bases and J 10 bases, with 9 bases left between them. CDR1 and CDR2 from the germline V gene are MDHEN and SYDVKM. This CDR3 is built from 12 residues. CDR3 sequence (DNA): TGTGCCAGCAGTACAGGGAACTCACCCCTCCACTTT. Its translation is CASSTGNSPLHF.

CDR3 bases: TGTGCCAGCAGTACCCCGCAGGGCCGGAACAATGAGCAGTTCTTC. This translates into CASSTPQGRNNEQFF. The chain links TRBV28 to TRBJ2-1, with a weak D call TRBD1 (5 bases). The V gene lost 5 bases and the J gene lost 5 bases, with 16 bases spanning the gap. CDR3 length equals 15 residues. Germline CDR1 reads MDHEN; CDR2 reads SYDVKM.

The J gene is TRBJ2-1, the V gene TRBV7-2, with 14 bases matching TRBD2. The CDR3 spans 17 residues. V was pared by 5 bases and J by 3 bases, with 6 bases of the junction left unmatched. Per germline, CDR1 SGHTA and CDR2 FQGNSA. CDR3 coding DNA: TGTGCCAGCAGCAAGGGACTAGCGGGAGTTTTCTACAATGAGCAGTTCTTC. It encodes CASSKGLAGVFYNEQFF.

This clone was counted only a few times. The identical CDR3 is also encoded by other nucleotide sequences in the sample. The chain couples TRBV7-2 to TRBJ2-1, with D possibly matching TRBD1 (6 bases). Germline CDR1 reads SGHTA; CDR2 reads FQGNSA. Trimming cost V 9 bases and J 0 bases, with 15 bases left between them. The CDR3 has 15 amino acids. CDR3 sequence (DNA): TGTGCCAGACCACAGGGCTTGGCCTCCTACAATGAGCAGTTCTTC. Translation: CARPQGLASYNEQFF.

The chain links TRBV5-4 to TRBJ2-3, with no clear D. The CDR3 runs to 15 residues. Germline V gene lookup returns CDR1 SGHNT and CDR2 YYREEE (reference sequence). The ends were cut back, 0 bases at V and 0 bases at J, with 8 bases in the middle. As DNA, the CDR3 is TGTGCCAGCAGCTTGGCGGATGTTAGCACAGATACGCAGTATTTT. It yields the protein CASSLADVSTDTQYF.

The rearrangement joins TRBV19 to TRBJ1-2; D is undetermined. CDR3 size: 14 residues. Germline-derived CDR1 and CDR2 are LNHDA and SQIVND (reference sequence). With 2 bases removed from V and 0 bases from J, the gap between germline ends came to 7 bases. The CDR3 protein is CASSILAANYGYTF. The CDR3 region has the DNA TGTGCCAGTAGTATACTGGCAGCTAACTATGGCTACACCTTC.

This clone came up once. V and J are TRBV2 and TRBJ1-1; 7 bases line up with TRBD1. The CDR3 covers 14 residues. Germline loops: CDR1 SNHLY, CDR2 FYNNEI. Trimming removed 5 bases from V and 3 bases from J; junction bases left unmatched: 6. In nucleotides, the CDR3 is TGTGCCAGCAGTCGCCTTACAGGGGACACTGAAGCTTTCTTT. This codes for CASSRLTGDTEAFF.

This clone was seen more than once but under ten times. The J gene is TRBJ2-2, the V gene TRBV4-3, with a tentative D call TRBD2 (6 bases). The ends were cut back, 4 bases at V and 5 bases at J, with 20 bases in the middle. In germline, CDR1 is LGHNA, CDR2 YSLEER. The CDR3 runs to 17 residues. CDR3 amino acids: CASSPRATGERTGELFF. The CDR3 DNA follows: TGCGCCAGCAGCCCAAGGGCGACGGGGGAACGAACCGGGGAGCTGTTTTTT.

The sample holds a few counts of this clone. The rearrangement joins TRBV6-5 to TRBJ1-4, with a weak D call TRBD1 (5 bases). The CDR3 has 12 amino acids. Germline V gives CDR1 MNHEY, CDR2 SVGAGI. The V end was cut by 4 bases, the J end by 8 bases, with 8 bases between. CDR3 in amino acids: CASSFRGEKLFF. Here the CDR3 DNA reads TGTGCCAGCAGTTTTCGGGGGGAAAAACTGTTTTTT.

As concerns this clone: Other DNA sequences in this sample translate to the same CDR3. The gene calls are TRBV4-3 and TRBJ2-3; TRBD2 aligns across 12 bases. Germline CDR1 LGHNA, CDR2 YSLEER. The ends lost 3 bases at V and 2 bases at J; junction bases unmatched: 6. This CDR3 region has 17 residues. CDR3 sequence: CASSQEGLAGFTDTQYF. Written as DNA, the CDR3 is TGCGCCAGCAGCCAGGAAGGACTAGCGGGATTCACAGATACGCAGTATTTT.

The V and J genes are TRBV28 and TRBJ2-3; unclear D gene. The V end was cut by 3 bases, the J end by 1 base, with 5 bases between. The CDR3 has 13 amino acids. Germline CDR1 is MDHEN and CDR2 is SYDVKM. In DNA form, the CDR3 reads TGTGCCAGCAGTTTTGGGGGCACAGATACGCAGTATTTT. Translating it yields CASSFGGTDTQYF.

V usage is TRBV2 and J usage is TRBJ1-4, with no clear D. Germline V gene lookup returns CDR1 SNHLY and CDR2 FYNNEI. The length of the CDR3 is 14 residues. The germline V and J ends were trimmed by 7 bases and 8 bases, with 17 bases remaining between them. This CDR3 is CASMRAIPSEKLFF. The CDR3 DNA sequence: TGTGCCAGCATGAGGGCCATTCCATCCGAAAAACTGTTTTTT.

This clone was observed a few times. CDR3 protein: CASSVRAGELFF. The CDR3, as DNA: TGTGCCAGCAGTGTCAGGGCCGGGGAGCTGTTTTTT. This chain connects TRBV6-5 to TRBJ2-2; D is possibly TRBD1 (5 bases). Germline V CDR1 and CDR2: MNHEY, SVGAGI. V lost 5 bases and J 6 bases, leaving 7 bases between the germline ends. The CDR3 has 12 residues.

The chain uses TRBV10-2 and TRBJ2-4; tentative D call: TRBD2 (6 bases). CDR3 size: 16 residues. Trimming removed 3 bases at V and 2 bases at J, with 14 bases between. Germline CDR1 WSHSY, CDR2 SAAADI. In nucleotides, the CDR3 is TGCGCCAGCAGTGAAATTCCAGGAGGGTCCAAAAACATTCAGTACTTC. This encodes CASSEIPGGSKNIQYF.

The chain carries TRBV19 and TRBJ2-7; D gene unclear. V lost 3 bases and J lost 4, with 7 bases in between. Germline V gene lookup returns CDR1 LNHDA and CDR2 SQIVND (reference sequence). The CDR3 has 12 amino acids. The CDR3, as DNA: TGTGCCAGTAGTATCGTAGGGTACGAGCAGTACTTC. Its translation is CASSIVGYEQYF. Full variable domain (missing parts from reference TRBV19 and TRBJ2-7): DGGITQSPKYLFRKEGQNVTLSCEQNLNHDAMYWYRQDPGQGLRLIYYSQIVNDFQKGDIAEGYSVSREKKESFPLTVTSAQKNPTAFYLCASSIVGYEQYFGPGTRLTVT.

The rearrangement links TRBV30 to TRBJ1-1, with D possibly TRBD1 on 6 matching bases. Germline V gene lookup returns CDR1 GTSNPN and CDR2 SVGIG (reference sequence). Trimming took 1 base from V and 6 from J, leaving 9 bases between them. This CDR3 is built from 12 residues. The CDR3 region has the DNA TGTGCCTGGAGTGACAGGGTTCCTGAAGCTTTCTTT. Translation: CAWSDRVPEAFF.

The chain is built from TRBV6-5 and TRBJ2-2; D is unresolved. Deletions cut 5 bases from V and 0 bases from J, with 7 bases between. The CDR3 has 14 amino acids. CDR1 is MNHEY and CDR2 is SVGAGI in the germline V gene. The CDR3, as DNA: TGTGCCAGCAGTCGGCTCTCGAACACCGGGGAGCTGTTTTTT. It encodes CASSRLSNTGELFF.

The rearrangement uses TRBV28 and TRBJ1-5; weak D call: TRBD1 (5 bases). V was trimmed by 1 base and J by 7 bases, leaving 11 bases between them. This CDR3 contains 14 residues. The germline V gene has CDR1 MDHEN and CDR2 SYDVKM. The CDR3 loop is CASSLFWGSQPQHF. In DNA, the CDR3 is TGTGCCAGCAGTTTATTTTGGGGGTCCCAGCCCCAGCATTTT.

This clone was observed a single time. V gene TRBV5-6 combines with J gene TRBJ1-6; D remains ambiguous. The CDR3 loop spans 17 amino acids. The V gene lost 4 bases and the J gene lost 7 bases, with 21 bases spanning the gap. Looked up from germline, CDR1 is SGHDT and CDR2 is YYEEEE. CDR3 amino acids: CASSRPVPGENNSPLHF. In DNA form, the CDR3 reads TGTGCCAGCAGCAGACCCGTACCCGGGGAGAACAATTCACCCCTCCACTTT.

The J gene is TRBJ2-7, the V gene TRBV28; 9 bases fit TRBD1. Germline trimming cut 3 bases from V and 2 bases from J; bases unmatched to any gene: 5. Germline CDR1 MDHEN, CDR2 SYDVKM. The CDR3 contains 15 residues. CDR3 protein: CASSFGDRDTYEQYF. Written as DNA, the CDR3 is TGTGCCAGCAGTTTCGGGGACAGGGACACCTACGAGCAGTACTTC.

V and J are TRBV2 and TRBJ1-2, with 7 bases lining up with TRBD1. V was pared by 7 bases and J by 9 bases, with 8 bases of the junction left unmatched. CDR1 is SNHLY and CDR2 is FYNNEI in the germline V gene. The CDR3 spans 12 residues. CDR3 nucleotides: TGTGCCAGCATGGGGGACAGTCCGAGCTACACCTTC. Amino acids: CASMGDSPSYTF. Drawing the rest from reference TRBV2 and TRBJ1-2, the complete variable domain is EPEVTQTPSHQVTQMGQEVILRCVPISNHLYFYWYRQILGQKVEFLVSFYNNEISEKSEIFDDQFSVERPDGSNFTLKIRSTKLEDSAMYFCASMGDSPSYTFGSGTRLTVV.

This clone was observed a handful of times. This chain uses TRBV5-1 with TRBJ2-3; possibly TRBD2 for D (5 bases). Trimming took 2 bases from V and 2 from J, leaving 9 bases between them. This CDR3 is 14 amino acids long. Germline assignment: CDR1 SGHRS and CDR2 YFSETQ. CDR3 coding DNA: TGCGCCAGCAGCTTTGAGGGTTTCACAGATACGCAGTATTTT. Protein: CASSFEGFTDTQYF. The full variable domain, with the rest looked up from reference TRBV5-1 and TRBJ2-3, is KAGVTQTPRYLIKTRGQQVTLSCSPISGHRSVSWYQQTPGQGLQFLFEYFSETQRNKGNFPGRFSGRQFSNSRSEMNVSTLELGDSALYLCASSFEGFTDTQYFGPGTRLTVL.

This clone was seen once. The gene calls are TRBV11-3 and TRBJ2-3, with 8 bases identical to TRBD2. The CDR3 extends over 15 amino acids. Losses at the gene ends were 5 bases for V and 1 base for J; bases not matched to a gene: 5. Germline V gene lookup returns CDR1 SGHNT and CDR2 YENEEA. CDR3 nucleotides: TGTGCCAGCAGCCTGAGCGGGAGCGGCACAGATACGCAGTATTTT. Translated: CASSLSGSGTDTQYF.